These 27 T cell receptor beta chains were all obtained from the same sample, sequenced in a study of cytomegalovirus exposure and HLA in healthy donors. Assay used: immunoSEQ multiplex PCR; TCRdb lists only in-frame clones, some missing. This sample carries some 54,000 clones, about 93% of them seen once, and the ten largest clones take about 3%. Sequencing was carried out using PBMCs. All receptors derive from a man younger than 35 in good health and CMV-seronegative.

This clone came up a few times. V is TRBV4-2 and J is TRBJ2-3, with 14 bases matching TRBD2. CDR3 length: 16 residues. V shed 4 bases and J 1 base; nucleotides not matched to a gene: 1. Germline CDR1 LGHNA, CDR2 YNFKEQ. For the CDR3, the DNA is TGTGCCAGCAGCCCGACTAGCGGGGGGGGCACAGATACGCAGTATTTT. Translating it yields CASSPTSGGGTDTQYF.

The V call is TRBV9, the J call TRBJ2-1, with 15 bases that match TRBD2. The CDR3 consists of 20 residues. After removal of 3 bases from V and 4 bases from J, the junction contained 14 bases not matched to a gene. Germline CDR1 SGDLS, CDR2 YYNGEE. CDR3 in DNA: TGTGCCAGCAGCGAGACCGGGACTAGCGGGAGGTACACTCCATACAATGAGCAGTTCTTC. Translated: CASSETGTSGRYTPYNEQFF. Combining the CDR3 with reference TRBV9 and TRBJ2-1 gives the whole variable domain DSGVTQTPKHLITATGQRVTLRCSPRSGDLSVYWYQQSLDQGLQFLIQYYNGEERAKGNILERFSAQQFPDLHSELNLSSLELGDSALYFCASSETGTSGRYTPYNEQFFGPGTRLTVL.

This rearrangement joins TRBV4-2 to TRBJ2-1; 9 nucleotides align to TRBD1. This CDR3 spans 16 amino acids. V gave up 0 bases and J gave up 9 bases; unmatched junction bases: 9. Germline loops: CDR1 LGHNA, CDR2 YNFKEQ. CDR3 protein: CASSQEGQGWVSEQFF. As DNA, the CDR3 is TGTGCCAGCAGCCAAGAGGGACAGGGTTGGGTCAGTGAGCAGTTCTTC.

This clone appeared a single time. This chain joins TRBV5-1 and TRBJ2-3; TRBD2 is a possible D gene (5 bases). The CDR3 has 17 amino acids. The V gene lost 2 bases and the J gene lost 0 bases, with 16 bases spanning the gap. Germline V gene data show CDR1 as SGHRS and CDR2 as YFSETQ. The CDR3 DNA is TGCGCCAGCAGCTTTCGGGCGGGTTTATCTAGCACAGATACGCAGTATTTT. Protein: CASSFRAGLSSTDTQYF.

The gene calls are TRBV29-1 and TRBJ2-3; tentative D call: TRBD1 (5 bases). From germline, CDR1 is SQVTM and CDR2 ANQGSEA. The germline V and J ends were trimmed by 4 bases and 0 bases, with 8 bases remaining between them. The CDR3 is 13 amino acids. CDR3 coding DNA: TGCAGCGTTGTCAGGGTTAGCACAGATACGCAGTATTTT. Protein product: CSVVRVSTDTQYF.

This chain uses TRBV4-1 with TRBJ1-2; 9 positions agree with TRBD1. The trim removed 9 bases at V and 7 bases at J, leaving 21 bases unmatched. The germline CDR1 and CDR2 sequences are MGHRA and YSYEKL. The CDR3 has 17 residues. The CDR3 protein is CASSPVLTGGLRVGYTF. For the CDR3, the DNA is TGCGCCAGTTCCCCGGTCCTTACAGGGGGCTTAAGGGTTGGCTACACCTTC.

This clone was seen only once. The J gene is TRBJ2-7, the V gene TRBV28; 12 bases match TRBD2. The CDR3 runs 15 residues. With V trimmed by 5 bases and J by 4 bases, 6 bases remained unmatched. The germline CDR1 and CDR2 sequences are MDHEN and SYDVKM. Written as DNA, the CDR3 is TGTGCCAGCAGTATAATAGGGACTAGCGGGTACGAGCAGTACTTC. Translating it yields CASSIIGTSGYEQYF.

The CDR3 spells CASSLEDRGTNTEAFF. DNA of the CDR3: TGTGCCAGCAGCTTGGAGGACAGGGGGACGAACACTGAAGCTTTCTTT. The chain recombines TRBV5-8 with TRBJ1-1, with 10 bases lining up with TRBD1. The J segment lost 1 base and the V segment lost 0 bases, leaving 3 bases of the junction unmatched. The germline V gene has CDR1 SGHTS and CDR2 YDEGEE. The CDR3 sequence is 16 residues long.

The rearrangement joins TRBV18 to TRBJ2-3; D is perhaps TRBD1 (5 bases). The germline V and J ends were trimmed by 1 base and 3 bases, with 14 bases remaining between them. CDR3 length: 16 amino acids. Germline V CDR1 and CDR2: KGHSH, LQKENI. CDR3 in DNA: TGTGCCAGCTCACCACAGGCAGGGTCGAGAACAGATACGCAGTATTTT. Its translation is CASSPQAGSRTDTQYF. The variable domain in full, completed from reference TRBV18 and TRBJ2-3, reads NAGVMQNPRHLVRRRGQEARLRCSPMKGHSHVYWYRQLPEEGLKFMVYLQKENIIDESGMPKERFSAEFPKEGPSILRIQQVVRGDSAAYFCASSPQAGSRTDTQYFGPGTRLTVL.

The gene calls are TRBV18 and TRBJ2-5; the match to TRBD1 covers 7 bases. Trimming cost V 3 bases and J 2 bases; bases outside gene matches: 3. Germline V gene data show CDR1 as KGHSH and CDR2 as LQKENI. There are 14 residues in the CDR3. The CDR3 protein is CASSPKGQQETQYF. Here the CDR3 DNA reads TGTGCCAGCTCACCTAAGGGACAGCAAGAGACCCAGTACTTC.

This clone appeared a few times. The gene calls are TRBV19 and TRBJ1-1; TRBD1 matches at 10 bases. Germline loops: CDR1 LNHDA, CDR2 SQIVND (reference sequence). The V segment lost 5 bases and the J segment 1 base; nucleotides outside the gene matches: 7. The CDR3 has 16 residues. The CDR3 coding sequence is TGTGCCAGTAGTCATACAAGACAGGGGGCGAACACTGAAGCTTTCTTT. This codes for CASSHTRQGANTEAFF.

This clone was seen only once. The chain employs TRBV10-3 and TRBJ2-5; 8 positions agree with TRBD1. Germline values: CDR1 ENHRY, CDR2 SYGVKD. With V trimmed by 6 bases and J by 5 bases, 11 bases remained unmatched. This CDR3 spans 15 amino acids. This CDR3 reads CAIRLGQGGGETQYF. The CDR3 coding sequence is TGTGCCATCAGGCTCGGACAGGGAGGCGGGGAGACCCAGTACTTC.

About this clone: This sample includes further DNA sequences coding for the same CDR3. The chain has TRBV28 and TRBJ1-2; 7 nucleotides agree with TRBD1. Looked up from germline, CDR1 is MDHEN and CDR2 is SYDVKM. V gave up 6 bases and J gave up 0 bases; unmatched junction bases: 7. The CDR3 contains 15 residues. CDR3 nucleotide sequence: TGTGCCAGCAGCCCTGGAACAGGGGCTAACTATGGCTACACCTTC. It codes for CASSPGTGANYGYTF.

V and J are TRBV19 and TRBJ2-1; D call uncertain. V lost 6 bases and J lost 0, with 21 bases in between. Germline assignment: CDR1 LNHDA and CDR2 SQIVND (reference sequence). This CDR3 has 18 amino acids. The CDR3, as DNA: TGTGCCAGTAGCCGCGATATACCCATTTTTAACTCCTACAATGAGCAGTTCTTC. It translates to CASSRDIPIFNSYNEQFF. Full variable domain (missing parts from reference TRBV19 and TRBJ2-1): DGGITQSPKYLFRKEGQNVTLSCEQNLNHDAMYWYRQDPGQGLRLIYYSQIVNDFQKGDIAEGYSVSREKKESFPLTVTSAQKNPTAFYLCASSRDIPIFNSYNEQFFGPGTRLTVL.

The chain is built from TRBV7-9 and TRBJ2-2; 9 bases are shared with TRBD1. Germline CDR1 reads SEHNR; CDR2 reads FQNEAQ (reference sequence). V lost 4 bases to trimming and J lost 5 bases; unmatched junction nucleotides: 5. The CDR3 is made up of 15 amino acids. The CDR3 DNA reads TGTGCCAGCAGCTACGGGACAGGGAGGACCGGGGAGCTGTTTTTT. Protein sequence: CASSYGTGRTGELFF.

The table lists this clone with a few counts. The chain combines TRBV6-9 with TRBJ2-3, with TRBD2 matching over 8 bases. Germline CDR1 and CDR2: MNHGY and SVAAGI. The junction had 22 bases not matched to a gene; V was cut back by 2 bases and J by 0 bases. The CDR3 has 22 amino acids. The CDR3 here is CASSYRLRRTSIPSASTDTQYF. The CDR3 DNA is TGTGCCAGCAGTTATCGGCTCCGCCGGACTAGCATTCCTTCTGCTAGCACAGATACGCAGTATTTT.

This clone was detected only once. The V gene is TRBV9, the J gene TRBJ2-3; 13 positions match TRBD2. CDR1 is SGDLS, CDR2 YYNGEE, per germline. V lost 3 bases to trimming and J lost 1 base; unmatched junction nucleotides: 5. CDR3 length equals 17 residues. The CDR3 loop is CASSAALAGGRTDTQYF. The CDR3 nucleotides read TGTGCCAGCAGCGCCGCACTAGCGGGAGGGCGCACAGATACGCAGTATTTT.

The chain is built from TRBV5-1 and TRBJ2-1; 14 bases fit TRBD2. This CDR3 is 15 amino acids long. The ends lost 4 bases at V and 8 bases at J; junction bases unmatched: 5. Germline-derived CDR1 and CDR2 are SGHRS and YFSETQ. CDR3 residues: CASSPGLAGVDEQFF. The CDR3 nucleotides are TGCGCCAGCAGCCCGGGACTAGCGGGAGTAGATGAGCAGTTCTTC. Full variable domain (outside the CDR3, taken from reference TRBV5-1 and TRBJ2-1): KAGVTQTPRYLIKTRGQQVTLSCSPISGHRSVSWYQQTPGQGLQFLFEYFSETQRNKGNFPGRFSGRQFSNSRSEMNVSTLELGDSALYLCASSPGLAGVDEQFFGPGTRLTVL.

The chain has TRBV28 and TRBJ1-5; D gene uncertain. This CDR3 comprises 15 residues. The germline V gene has CDR1 MDHEN and CDR2 SYDVKM. V was shortened by 6 bases and J by 1 base, with 13 bases between the two germline ends. CDR3 DNA sequence: TGTGCCAGCAGCAATCTCCGTCGGAGCAATCAGCCCCAGCATTTT. Amino acids: CASSNLRRSNQPQHF. The whole variable domain, filled in from reference TRBV28 and TRBJ1-5, reads DVKVTQSSRYLVKRTGEKVFLECVQDMDHENMFWYRQDPGLGLRLIYFSYDVKMKEKGDIPEGYSVSREKKERFSLILESASTNQTSMYLCASSNLRRSNQPQHFGDGTRLSIL.

V and J are TRBV11-2 and TRBJ2-7; 7 nucleotides line up with TRBD1. V was clipped by 5 bases and J by 1 base; unmatched bases: 8. Germline V gene data show CDR1 as SGHAT and CDR2 as FQNNGV. CDR3 length: 15 residues. The CDR3: CASSKPGQISYEQYF. In DNA form, the CDR3 reads TGTGCCAGCAGCAAACCGGGACAGATATCCTACGAGCAGTACTTC.

The chain is built from TRBV11-2 and TRBJ2-3; D is uncertain. Germline V gene data show CDR1 as SGHAT and CDR2 as FQNNGV. Between the trimmed V and J ends, which lost 5 bases and 1 base, there was a span of 13 bases. The CDR3 sequence is 15 residues long. CDR3 residues: CASSTDRHRTDTQYF. The CDR3 bases are TGTGCCAGCAGCACAGACCGACACCGCACAGATACGCAGTATTTT. Together with reference TRBV11-2 and TRBJ2-3, the CDR3 gives the full variable domain: EAGVAQSPRYKIIEKRQSVAFWCNPISGHATLYWYQQILGQGPKLLIQFQNNGVVDDSQLPKDRFSAERLKGVDSTLKIQPAKLEDSAVYLCASSTDRHRTDTQYFGPGTRLTVL.

Comments on this clone: Different DNA sequences within this sample yield the same CDR3. This chain connects TRBV2 to TRBJ2-3, with TRBD1 matching over 10 bases. Looked up from germline, CDR1 is SNHLY and CDR2 is FYNNEI. This CDR3 has 14 residues. After removal of 5 bases from V and 3 bases from J, the junction contained 2 bases not matched to a gene. The CDR3 here is CASSRTGGTDTQYF. Here the CDR3 DNA reads TGTGCCAGCAGTCGGACAGGGGGGACAGATACGCAGTATTTT.

The chain recombines TRBV6-1 with TRBJ2-1, with D tentatively TRBD2 (6 bases). Germline V gene lookup returns CDR1 MNHNS and CDR2 SASEGT. V dropped 6 bases and J dropped 0 bases, with 9 bases sitting between them. The CDR3 extends over 14 amino acids. The CDR3: CASRPTSSYNEQFF. The DNA for the CDR3 is TGTGCCAGCAGACCGACTAGCTCCTACAATGAGCAGTTCTTC.

With respect to this clone: One end of the junction varies from germline; a read error may be responsible. This chain links TRBV9 with TRBJ2-3; D gene uncertain. The CDR3 consists of 12 residues. Germline V gene sequence: CDR1 SGDLS, CDR2 YYNGEE. CDR3 DNA: TGTGCCAGCGGCGTATCGCAGGATACGCAGTATTTT. Translating it yields CASGVSQDTQYF.

This chain links TRBV7-3 with TRBJ2-3, with a possible D match to TRBD2 (6 bases). CDR3 length: 16 amino acids. V was clipped by 5 bases and J by 1 base, with 16 bases between them. CDR1 is SGHTA, CDR2 FQGTGA, per germline. The CDR3 is CASSPQWAGRTDTQYF. The CDR3 nucleotides are TGTGCCAGCAGCCCCCAGTGGGCGGGACGCACAGATACGCAGTATTTT.

The chain combines TRBV21-1 with TRBJ2-1; the table's D call of TRBD2 was not tested on the DNA. TRBV21-1 is a recognized pseudogene. This CDR3 has 18 amino acids. Here the CDR3 reads CASSKEGVGTSDHHEQFF. The DNA for the CDR3 is TGTGCCAGCAGCAAAGAAGGGGTAGGGACTAGCGATCATCATGAGCAGTTCTTC.

The chain is built from TRBV5-6 and TRBJ2-1; D unclear. V gave up 2 bases and J gave up 1 base, with 7 bases separating them. Germline V CDR1 and CDR2: SGHDT, YYEEEE. This CDR3 is built from 14 residues. The CDR3 here is CASSFILSYNEQFF. CDR3 nucleotides: TGTGCCAGCAGCTTTATACTTTCCTACAATGAGCAGTTCTTC. Based on the CDR3 plus reference TRBV5-6 and TRBJ2-1, the full variable domain is DAGVTQSPTHLIKTRGQQVTLRCSPKSGHDTVSWYQQALGQGPQFIFQYYEEEERQRGNFPDRFSGHQFPNYSSELNVNALLLGDSALYLCASSFILSYNEQFFGPGTRLTVL.